These 26 T cell receptor beta chains originate from one sample sequenced in a study of vaccination effects on CD4 cells after COVID-19. The repertoire was sequenced with immunoSEQ multiplex PCR; TCRdb's copy has only in-frame clones and lacks some. This table holds about 48,000 clones, around 67% found once. The authors isolated CD4+ T cells after around 10 days of culture. Which antigens these TCRs recognize remains unknown. The sample in question was CD4+ T cells from PBMCs cultured without peptide, obtained before COVID-19 vaccination. The receptors shown here come from a human donor who received a COVID-19 vaccine.

The V and J genes are TRBV28 and TRBJ1-2; no definite D call. V lost 3 bases and J 6 bases, leaving 8 bases between the germline ends. The CDR3 extends over 12 amino acids. CDR1 MDHEN and CDR2 SYDVKM come from the germline V gene. DNA for the CDR3: TGTGCCAGCAGTTTTTCCGGGGATGGCTACACCTTC. Amino acids: CASSFSGDGYTF.

V gene TRBV20-1 combines with J gene TRBJ1-2; D is unresolved. Trimming shortened V by 3 bases and J by 6 bases, and 14 bases separated the two germline ends. This CDR3 has 13 residues. Germline V CDR1 and CDR2: DFQATT, SNEGSKA (reference sequence). CDR3 bases: TGCAGTGCTAGTCCGGGCCTTTGGGATGGCTACACCTTC. It yields the protein CSASPGLWDGYTF.

The chain joins TRBV7-9 to TRBJ1-4; a weak D match, TRBD1 (5 bases). CDR1 is SEHNR and CDR2 is FQNEAQ in the germline V gene (reference sequence). Trimming stripped 3 bases from V and 0 bases from J, with 8 bases between. The CDR3 runs 15 residues. CDR3 DNA sequence: TGTGCCAGCAGCTTTGGGGCGGCAACTAATGAAAAACTGTTTTTT. It translates to CASSFGAATNEKLFF.

The V gene is TRBV9, the J gene TRBJ1-3, with a possible D match to TRBD1 (6 bases). Germline V gene data show CDR1 as SGDLS and CDR2 as YYNGEE. The CDR3 consists of 18 residues. Trimming stripped 3 bases from V and 1 base from J, with 20 bases between. The CDR3 sequence is CASSASYRVGGSGNTIYF. The CDR3 DNA follows: TGTGCCAGCAGCGCCTCTTACAGGGTGGGGGGTTCTGGAAACACCATATATTTT.

The genes are TRBV27 and TRBJ2-5; a weak D match, TRBD2 (7 bases). Germline assignment: CDR1 MNHEY and CDR2 SMNVEV (reference sequence). Deletions cut 10 bases from V and 7 bases from J, with 22 bases between. The CDR3 covers 14 residues. The DNA of the CDR3 is TGTGCCACCCTTCCGTCCTGGGGAGGGGGGACCCAGTACTTC. This sequence encodes CATLPSWGGGTQYF.

The chain recombines TRBV18 with TRBJ1-3, with 8 bases aligning to TRBD1. The CDR3 totals 15 residues. Looked up from germline, CDR1 is KGHSH and CDR2 is LQKENI. Trimming cost V 1 base and J 3 bases; bases outside gene matches: 2. This CDR3 is CASSPRTGIGNTIYF. The CDR3 region has the DNA TGTGCCAGCTCACCACGGACAGGGATTGGAAACACCATATATTTT.

The V and J genes are TRBV19 and TRBJ1-3, with D perhaps matching TRBD1 (6 bases). Trimming stripped 7 bases from V and 0 bases from J, with 19 bases between. CDR3 length: 17 amino acids. Germline lookup yields CDR1 LNHDA and CDR2 SQIVND (reference sequence). The CDR3 here is CASKTADRIFSGNTIYF. CDR3 DNA sequence: TGTGCCAGTAAAACCGCGGACAGAATCTTCTCTGGAAACACCATATATTTT. Full variable domain (missing parts from reference TRBV19 and TRBJ1-3): DGGITQSPKYLFRKEGQNVTLSCEQNLNHDAMYWYRQDPGQGLRLIYYSQIVNDFQKGDIAEGYSVSREKKESFPLTVTSAQKNPTAFYLCASKTADRIFSGNTIYFGEGSWLTVV.

The chain recombines TRBV15 with TRBJ2-7; D gene ambiguous. Trimming stripped 3 bases from V and 2 bases from J, with 17 bases between. Germline CDR1 LNHNV, CDR2 YYDKDF (reference sequence). The CDR3 contains 16 residues. CDR3 residues: CATSRFHNPITYEQYF. The CDR3, as DNA: TGTGCCACCAGCAGGTTTCACAATCCGATAACCTACGAGCAGTACTTC.

This chain joins TRBV7-8 and TRBJ2-1; either TRBD1 or TRBD2 may supply D (5 bases each). CDR3 length: 16 amino acids. The V end lost 4 bases, the J end lost 9 bases, and 22 bases lay between the germline ends. In germline, CDR1 is SGHVS, CDR2 FQNEAQ. The CDR3 reads CASSSYRDPTSGEQFF. The DNA for the CDR3 is TGTGCCAGCAGCTCGTACCGGGACCCAACATCGGGTGAGCAGTTCTTC.

This clone has only a few counts. The chain uses TRBV5-1 and TRBJ2-3, with 11 positions matching TRBD1. The CDR3 runs 16 residues. V shed 5 bases and J 1 base; nucleotides not matched to a gene: 6. Germline CDR1 SGHRS, CDR2 YFSETQ. CDR3 sequence (DNA): TGCGCCAGCAGACCCGGACAGGGGGCCCGCACAGATACGCAGTATTTT. Its protein product is CASRPGQGARTDTQYF.

V is TRBV27 and J is TRBJ2-7; no clear D gene. This CDR3 is 13 amino acids long. Germline V gives CDR1 MNHEY, CDR2 SMNVEV (reference sequence). Trimming stripped 4 bases from V and 3 bases from J, with 10 bases between. The CDR3 reads CASSSSPYYEQYF. In DNA form, the CDR3 reads TGTGCCAGCAGTTCTTCCCCTTACTACGAGCAGTACTTC.

This clone was picked up a small number of times. V and J are TRBV15 and TRBJ1-1; 8 bases line up with TRBD1. The CDR3 spans 14 residues. V was pared by 1 base and J by 5 bases, with 3 bases of the junction left unmatched. Germline CDR1 reads LNHNV; CDR2 reads YYDKDF (reference sequence). CDR3 in amino acids: CATSRGQGSTEAFF. DNA of the CDR3: TGTGCCACCAGCAGAGGACAGGGGTCTACTGAAGCTTTCTTT. Full variable domain (rest looked up from reference TRBV15 and TRBJ1-1): DAMVIQNPRYQVTQFGKPVTLSCSQTLNHNVMYWYQQKSSQAPKLLFHYYDKDFNNEADTPDNFQSRRPNTSFCFLDIRSPGLGDTAMYLCATSRGQGSTEAFFGQGTRLTVV.

The chain uses TRBV12-3 or TRBV12-4 and TRBJ1-3; tentative D call: TRBD1 (5 bases). The CDR3 loop spans 12 amino acids. Trimming pared 3 bases from V and 7 bases from J, leaving 7 bases between. This chain's CDR3 is CASSFYRNTIYF. CDR3 DNA: TGTGCCAGCAGTTTCTACAGGAACACCATATATTTT.

The chain employs TRBV7-8 and TRBJ2-3; 8 bases map to TRBD1. Per germline, CDR1 SGHVS and CDR2 FQNEAQ. The ends lost 5 bases at V and 0 bases at J; junction bases unmatched: 4. The CDR3 extends over 15 amino acids. CDR3 in amino acids: CASSPRQGSTDTQYF. Here the CDR3 DNA reads TGTGCCAGCAGCCCGCGACAGGGGAGCACAGATACGCAGTATTTT.

The chain couples TRBV7-8 to TRBJ2-1; D may be TRBD1 or TRBD2 (6 bases each). V was pared by 5 bases and J by 2 bases, with 13 bases between. This CDR3 contains 15 residues. Germline CDR1 reads SGHVS; CDR2 reads FQNEAQ. Written as DNA, the CDR3 is TGTGCCAGCAGCGAAGGGGGGATCACCTACAATGAGCAGTTCTTC. Protein sequence: CASSEGGITYNEQFF.

V gene TRBV12-5 combines with J gene TRBJ1-2; 11 positions agree with TRBD1. V was pared by 1 base and J by 1 base, with 8 bases of the junction left unmatched. Germline CDR1 and CDR2: LGHNT and FRNRAP. CDR3 size: 18 residues. The CDR3 DNA follows: TGTGCTAGTGGTTTGGGGAGGACAGGGGGCCTAGATAACTATGGCTACACCTTC. It encodes CASGLGRTGGLDNYGYTF.

V usage is TRBV7-2 and J usage is TRBJ1-3, with 7 bases that match TRBD1. Germline CDR1 is SGHTA and CDR2 is FQGNSA. The V gene end was trimmed by 1 base and the J gene end by 9 bases; junction bases not matched to a gene: 15. The CDR3 contains 17 residues. CDR3 coding DNA: TGTGCCAGCAGCTTAGTTGGGGAGGGGGCCAAGCGGAGCACCATATATTTT. Translation gives CASSLVGEGAKRSTIYF.

CDR3 sequence (DNA): TGTGCCAGCAGCTCCCCTGAAGAAGGTGCCTATAATTCACCCCTCCACTTT. It encodes CASSSPEEGAYNSPLHF. The V and J genes are TRBV7-2 and TRBJ1-6; no clear D. Trimming pared 4 bases from V and 2 bases from J, leaving 15 bases between. In germline, CDR1 is SGHTA, CDR2 FQGNSA. CDR3 size: 17 residues. Complete variable domain (other parts from reference TRBV7-2 and TRBJ1-6): GAGVSQSPSNKVTEKGKDVELRCDPISGHTALYWYRQSLGQGLEFLIYFQGNSAPDKSGLPSDRFSAERTGGSVSTLTIQRTQQEDSAVYLCASSSPEEGAYNSPLHFGNGTRLTVT.

V is TRBV2 and J is TRBJ2-2; D unresolved. V lost 6 bases and J lost 8, with 7 bases in between. In germline, CDR1 is SNHLY, CDR2 FYNNEI. This CDR3 contains 11 residues. CDR3 in amino acids: CASRDNGELFF. DNA of the CDR3: TGTGCCAGCAGGGATAATGGGGAGCTGTTTTTT. The full variable domain, rest sourced from reference TRBV2 and TRBJ2-2, is EPEVTQTPSHQVTQMGQEVILRCVPISNHLYFYWYRQILGQKVEFLVSFYNNEISEKSEIFDDQFSVERPDGSNFTLKIRSTKLEDSAMYFCASRDNGELFFGEGSRLTVL.

In its sample, this clone is medium-sized (0.01 to 0.1%). The chain combines TRBV20-1 with TRBJ2-7, with a weak D call TRBD2 (6 bases). The V end lost 3 bases, the J end lost 4 bases, and 16 bases lay between the germline ends. CDR1 is DFQATT and CDR2 is SNEGSKA in the germline V gene (reference sequence). The CDR3 totals 14 residues. The CDR3 DNA reads TGCAGTGCTAGTCAGCTAGCGACTCCTTACGAGCAGTACTTC. It yields the protein CSASQLATPYEQYF.

The chain employs TRBV7-9 and TRBJ1-2; D is possibly TRBD1 (6 bases). This CDR3 is built from 14 residues. The germline V gene has CDR1 SEHNR and CDR2 FQNEAQ (reference sequence). Trimming removed 6 bases from V and 7 bases from J, with 18 bases in between. For the CDR3, the DNA is TGTGCCAGCAGTCCATCGTACGGGGGCTCTGGCTACACCTTC. Translating it yields CASSPSYGGSGYTF.

The chain uses TRBV3-1 (or the pseudogene TRBV3-2) and TRBJ2-1; D could derive from TRBD1 or TRBD2 (5 bases each). The CDR3 loop spans 14 amino acids. Germline lookup yields CDR1 LGHDT and CDR2 YNNKEL (reference sequence). V gave up 4 bases and J gave up 7 bases, with 14 bases separating them. DNA of the CDR3: TGTGCCAGCAGCCTTCCTTCTGGGGGAAATGAGCAGTTCTTC. As protein: CASSLPSGGNEQFF.

V gene TRBV30 combines with J gene TRBJ1-1; D call uncertain. Trimming cost V 2 bases and J 2 bases, with 3 bases left between them. This CDR3 has 11 residues. Germline V gene data show CDR1 as GTSNPN and CDR2 as SVGIG (reference sequence). CDR3 DNA: TGTGCCTGGAGTCGAAACACTGAAGCTTTCTTT. Its protein product is CAWSRNTEAFF.

V and J are TRBV27 and TRBJ2-2; D is unclear. The V gene lost 4 bases and the J gene lost 5 bases, with 5 bases spanning the gap. Looked up from germline, CDR1 is MNHEY and CDR2 is SMNVEV (reference sequence). There are 12 residues in the CDR3. The CDR3 sequence is CASSSITGELFF. The CDR3 DNA is TGTGCCAGCAGTTCAATTACCGGGGAGCTGTTTTTT.

The gene calls are TRBV11-2 and TRBJ2-1; D is perhaps TRBD2 (5 bases). V was shortened by 2 bases and J by 5 bases, with 13 bases between the two germline ends. The CDR3 spans 15 residues. CDR1 and CDR2 from the germline V gene are SGHAT and FQNNGV. For the CDR3, the DNA is TGTGCCAGCAGCTTACTTCGACTAACGAACAATGAGCAGTTCTTC. Translating it yields CASSLLRLTNNEQFF.

The chain uses TRBV19 and TRBJ1-5; no reliable D call. Germline CDR1 is LNHDA and CDR2 is SQIVND (reference sequence). Deletions cut 1 base from V and 3 bases from J, with 10 bases between. The CDR3 runs to 15 residues. The CDR3 DNA reads as TGTGCCAGTAGTATAGTGGGAGGGAACAATCAGCCCCAGCATTTT. Amino acid sequence: CASSIVGGNNQPQHF.